Shown below are 21 T cell receptor beta chains from a single sample sequenced in a study of blood T cells in healthy people across ages. A second PCR of about 6 to 11 cycles used a sample-barcoded 5' primer and a J-beta primer mix. TCRdb re-derived calls from the 5' RACE reads in MiXCR, one entry per CDR3 protein. The profile shows about 1.5 million distinct CDR3 sequences, approximately 39% of them singletons. The sequencing sample was made of blood. The receptors derive from a woman between 18 and 29 years old in good health.

The gene calls are TRBV10-3 and TRBJ2-7; 9 bases line up with TRBD2. Germline-derived CDR1 and CDR2 are ENHRY and SYGVKD. This CDR3 comprises 16 residues. J gave up 2 bases and V 5 bases, and 10 bases lay outside the gene matches. The CDR3 DNA sequence: TGTGCCATCAGTACCCCCTCTAGCGGGACCACCTACGAGCAGTACTTC. Its translation is CAISTPSSGTTYEQYF.

J is TRBJ1-5 and V is TRBV20-1; no firm D call. Germline loops: CDR1 DFQATT, CDR2 SNEGSKA (reference sequence). CDR3 length: 13 amino acids. Trimming shortened V by 2 bases and J by 3 bases, and 8 bases separated the two germline ends. CDR3 bases: TGCAGTGCTAGACGGGGTTCCAATCAGCCCCAGCATTTT. Translation gives CSARRGSNQPQHF.

The rearrangement joins TRBV7-8 to TRBJ2-4, with 8 nucleotides matching TRBD2. The DNA end is a closer match to TRBJ2-7, so the J assignment may be wrong. The CDR3 runs 15 residues. CDR1 is SGHVS and CDR2 is FQNEAQ in the germline V gene. Here the CDR3 DNA reads TGTGCCAGCAGCTCGCGGGCGGGAGGTTTCGACGAGCAGTACTTC. This codes for CASSSRAGGFDEQYF.

This clonotype has more than one count but fewer than ten. The genes are TRBV5-5 and TRBJ1-2, with 8 bases matching TRBD1. V was pared by 4 bases and J by 6 bases, with 14 bases of the junction left unmatched. The CDR3 covers 16 residues. Germline V CDR1 and CDR2: SGHKS, YYEKEE (reference sequence). The CDR3 loop is CASSRTIGTGGDGYTF. The CDR3 nucleotides are TGTGCCAGCAGCCGAACCATTGGGACAGGAGGGGATGGCTACACCTTC.

The chain uses TRBV4-2 and TRBJ1-5, with D possibly being TRBD1 (6 bases). The germline V gene encodes CDR1 LGHNA and CDR2 YNFKEQ. The CDR3 spans 17 residues. With 5 bases removed from V and 0 bases from J, the gap between germline ends came to 17 bases. CDR3 in DNA: TGTGCCAGCAGCTCTCACCGGGACACATATAGCAATCAGCCCCAGCATTTT. Protein: CASSSHRDTYSNQPQHF.

A note on this clonotype: Being one base from a much bigger clone, this may be a read error. The V call is TRBV7-2, the J call TRBJ2-1; D remains unclear. V was cut by 0 bases and J by 4 bases, with 4 bases left in between. The CDR3 has 13 amino acids. CDR1 is SGHTA, CDR2 FQGNSA, per germline. The CDR3 protein is CASSLAMYNEQFF. The CDR3, as DNA: TGTGCCAGCAGCTTAGCTATGTACAATGAGCAGTTCTTC.

The chain employs TRBV27 and TRBJ1-5; D is undetermined. The CDR3 is made up of 13 amino acids. CDR1 is MNHEY, CDR2 SMNVEV, per germline (reference sequence). Trimming stripped 5 bases from V and 6 bases from J, with 11 bases between. The CDR3 DNA reads as TGTGCCAGCAGTACGGACGGAGGTCAGCCCCAGCATTTT. It translates to CASSTDGGQPQHF.

This clonotype was seen a few times. The J gene is TRBJ2-5, the V gene TRBV7-2, with D hard to call. The V gene's germline CDR1 is SGHTA and CDR2 FQGNSA. The V end lost 4 bases, the J end lost 13 bases, and 25 bases lay between the germline ends. The CDR3 length is 15 residues. Here the CDR3 DNA reads TGTGCCAGCAGCTCTGAGTCTTCAACCGGTATGGTCCGGTACTTC. It yields the protein CASSSESSTGMVRYF.

This clonotype was counted between two and nine times. The V and J genes are TRBV10-3 and TRBJ1-1; the match to TRBD1 covers 8 bases. The CDR3 runs to 15 residues. V shed 2 bases, J shed 3 bases, and the junction held 5 bases outside the gene matches. Per germline, CDR1 ENHRY and CDR2 SYGVKD. DNA of the CDR3: TGTGCCATCAGTGAGGCACAGGGGGGGTACACTGAAGCTTTCTTT. Translated: CAISEAQGGYTEAFF.

The chain couples TRBV13 to TRBJ2-1, with D possibly being TRBD1 (6 bases). The CDR3 extends over 13 amino acids. The germline CDR1 and CDR2 sequences are PRHDT and FYEKMQ (reference sequence). V was trimmed by 5 bases and J by 9 bases, leaving 14 bases between them. For the CDR3, the DNA is TGTGCCAGCAGCGGACAGCCAAGGCCTGAGCAGTTCTTC. Translation: CASSGQPRPEQFF.

The chain couples TRBV20-1 to TRBJ1-5; D remains ambiguous. Trimming removed 0 bases at V and 0 bases at J, with 15 bases between. The CDR3 has 17 residues. Germline V gene sequence: CDR1 DFQATT, CDR2 SNEGSKA (reference sequence). The CDR3 DNA reads as TGCAGTGCTAGAGAAGAGACGGCCGGGGATAGCAATCAGCCCCAGCATTTT. It encodes CSAREETAGDSNQPQHF.

The V gene is TRBV7-9, the J gene TRBJ1-5; D might be TRBD1 (5 bases). CDR1 is SEHNR, CDR2 FQNEAQ, per germline (reference sequence). The CDR3 sequence is 14 residues long. The germline V and J ends were trimmed by 9 bases and 1 base, with 13 bases remaining between them. CDR3 in amino acids: CASRRDGSNQPQHF. For the CDR3, the DNA is TGTGCCAGTCGCAGGGATGGGAGCAATCAGCCCCAGCATTTT.

V and J are TRBV9 and TRBJ2-1; D might be TRBD1 or TRBD2, each matching 5 bases. Per germline, CDR1 SGDLS and CDR2 YYNGEE. V was pared by 10 bases and J by 4 bases, with 15 bases between. The CDR3 is 13 amino acids. For the CDR3, the DNA is TGTGCCGGGGCAGCGGATGCTTACAATGAGCAGTTCTTC. Amino acids: CAGAADAYNEQFF.

V usage is TRBV5-5 and J usage is TRBJ1-1; 7 nucleotides line up with TRBD1. The CDR3 is 12 amino acids. J was trimmed by 8 bases and V by 5 bases; bases with no gene match: 6. Germline loops: CDR1 SGHKS, CDR2 YYEKEE (reference sequence). CDR3 nucleotide sequence: TGTGCCAGCAGTCCGAGGGGACAGGAAGCTTTCTTT. Encoded protein: CASSPRGQEAFF.

This clonotype was detected only a few times. The chain carries TRBV7-9 and TRBJ2-5; D gene unclear. Trimming removed 1 base from V and 4 bases from J, with 10 bases in between. Germline CDR1 SEHNR, CDR2 FQNEAQ (reference sequence). There are 14 residues in the CDR3. As DNA, the CDR3 is TGTGCCAGCAGCTTAGTTTCGGTTGGAGAGACCCAGTACTTC. Translating gives CASSLVSVGETQYF.

In this sample, this clonotype turned up once. The chain links TRBV18 to TRBJ1-5; D not certain. Germline values: CDR1 KGHSH, CDR2 LQKENI. This CDR3 region has 15 residues. The V end was cut by 3 bases, the J end by 2 bases, with 11 bases between. The CDR3 nucleotides read TGTGCCAGCTCACCGTTTGGGGAGGGCAATCAGCCCCAGCATTTT. Residues: CASSPFGEGNQPQHF.

The chain carries TRBV7-2 and TRBJ1-4; TRBD1 might be the D (5 bases). Trimming cost V 4 bases and J 13 bases, with 16 bases left between them. The germline V gene encodes CDR1 SGHTA and CDR2 FQGNSA. This CDR3 spans 13 amino acids. CDR3 sequence (DNA): TGTGCCAGCAGCTGGGACCCTATCACCGGACTGTTTTTT. This translates into CASSWDPITGLFF.

This clonotype showed up just a few times. The rearrangement links TRBV12-3 or TRBV12-4 to TRBJ2-3; a weak D match, TRBD1 (6 bases). V gave up 7 bases and J gave up 3 bases, with 14 bases separating them. This CDR3 has 14 amino acids. The CDR3 protein is CASTLARGTDTQYF. DNA of the CDR3: TGTGCCAGCACACTCGCTAGGGGGACAGATACGCAGTATTTT.

In its sample, this clonotype was seen a few times. J is TRBJ2-7 and V is TRBV27; TRBD1 matches 8 bases. V shed 3 bases and J 1 base; nucleotides not matched to a gene: 2. The CDR3 is 14 residues long. Per the germline V gene, CDR1 is MNHEY and CDR2 is SMNVEV (reference sequence). CDR3 region: CASSLGQESYEQYF. In nucleotides, the CDR3 is TGTGCCAGCAGTTTGGGACAGGAGTCCTACGAGCAGTACTTC.

The rearrangement links TRBV11-2 to TRBJ2-7, with D perhaps matching TRBD1 (5 bases). V lost 1 base and J lost 12, with 19 bases in between. The length of the CDR3 is 14 residues. Germline V gene sequence: CDR1 SGHAT, CDR2 FQNNGV. The CDR3, as DNA: TGTGCCAGCAGCTTAGGCAGGGCGCAAGAGACCCTGTACTTC. Protein: CASSLGRAQETLYF.

Notes on this clonotype: Being one base from a much bigger clone, this may be a read error. The V gene is TRBV7-2, the J gene TRBJ1-2; D not certain. Germline CDR1 and CDR2: SGHTA and FQGNSA. This CDR3 is 13 amino acids long. Written as DNA, the CDR3 is TGTGTCAGCACCCCTTCGTTTAACTATGGCTACACCTTC. Amino acids: CVSTPSFNYGYTF.